Below, 17 T cell receptor beta chains from the same sample are listed, as sequenced in a study of T cell responses to AZD1222 COVID-19 vaccine. Libraries were prepared by immunoSEQ multiplex PCR; TCRdb keeps only in-frame clonotypes and omits some of them. Seen here are over 110,000 clones, 85% to 90% observed once, and the top ten hold around 1.6%. This sample comprised peripheral blood, obtained on day 0 of AZD1222 vaccination. The receptors derive from an adult in good health.

In this sample, this clone turned up a few times. The rearrangement uses TRBV19 and TRBJ2-7; 15 nucleotides align to TRBD2. Per the germline V gene, CDR1 is LNHDA and CDR2 is SQIVND (reference sequence). This CDR3 region has 16 residues. Trimming removed 5 bases from V and 7 bases from J; junction bases left unmatched: 9. The CDR3 protein is CASSAGLAGGMREQYF. In DNA, the CDR3 is TGTGCCAGTAGTGCTGGACTAGCGGGAGGGATGAGGGAGCAGTACTTC. The whole variable domain, remainder taken from reference TRBV19 and TRBJ2-7, is DGGITQSPKYLFRKEGQNVTLSCEQNLNHDAMYWYRQDPGQGLRLIYYSQIVNDFQKGDIAEGYSVSREKKESFPLTVTSAQKNPTAFYLCASSAGLAGGMREQYFGPGTRLTVT.

The V gene is TRBV5-1, the J gene TRBJ1-1, with a weak D call TRBD1 (6 bases). V was trimmed by 7 bases and J by 2 bases, leaving 27 bases between them. Per the germline V gene, CDR1 is SGHRS and CDR2 is YFSETQ. This CDR3 region has 18 residues. This CDR3 reads CASQLLPPPQGYNTEAFF. The CDR3 DNA follows: TGCGCCAGCCAGCTTCTACCGCCTCCACAGGGATATAACACTGAAGCTTTCTTT.

The chain uses TRBV24-1 and TRBJ2-1, with D possibly matching TRBD1 (5 bases). The length of the CDR3 is 12 residues. Germline CDR1 reads KGHDR; CDR2 reads SFDVKD. V lost 1 base to trimming and J lost 13 bases, with 10 bases between them. The CDR3 spells CATSDLGVDQFF. The CDR3 DNA sequence: TGTGCCACCAGTGATTTAGGGGTTGACCAGTTCTTC.

V and J are TRBV18 and TRBJ1-1; D is unclear. CDR3 length equals 15 residues. The V gene lost 4 bases and the J gene lost 1 base, with 13 bases spanning the gap. Per the germline V gene, CDR1 is KGHSH and CDR2 is LQKENI. For the CDR3, the DNA is TGTGCCAGCTCACATTTAGGTCAGAAGAACACTGAAGCTTTCTTT. Translated, it gives CASSHLGQKNTEAFF.

This chain connects TRBV7-3 to TRBJ1-2; 7 bases are shared with TRBD1. Germline loops: CDR1 SGHTA, CDR2 FQGTGA. V was pared by 3 bases and J by 8 bases, with 9 bases of the junction left unmatched. The CDR3 has 14 amino acids. The CDR3 nucleotides read TGTGCCAGCAGCTTGACAGGGATGGGAGACGGCTACACCTTC. Protein sequence: CASSLTGMGDGYTF.

The rearrangement uses TRBV6-5 and TRBJ1-2, with D perhaps TRBD1 (5 bases). V lost 4 bases to trimming and J lost 6 bases, with 18 bases between them. The CDR3 length is 15 residues. CDR1 is MNHEY, CDR2 SVGAGI, per germline. CDR3 sequence: CASSSSLIRVHGYTF. CDR3 in DNA: TGTGCCAGCAGTTCCTCCCTTATCAGGGTCCATGGCTACACCTTC.

The J gene is TRBJ2-7, the V gene TRBV28; 11 bases match TRBD2. This CDR3 region has 14 residues. In germline, CDR1 is MDHEN, CDR2 SYDVKM. The junction had 3 bases not matched to a gene; V was cut back by 8 bases and J by 0 bases. In nucleotides, the CDR3 is TGTGCCAGCGACACTAGCGGGAGCTCCTACGAGCAGTACTTC. As protein: CASDTSGSSYEQYF.

The V call is TRBV19, the J call TRBJ2-1; 10 nucleotides line up with TRBD1. The CDR3 sequence is 15 residues long. V was clipped by 5 bases and J by 7 bases; unmatched bases: 8. Germline V gives CDR1 LNHDA, CDR2 SQIVND (reference sequence). The CDR3 nucleotides read TGTGCCAGTAGTGGCACCGGGACAGGGGCTAATGAGCAGTTCTTC. Translated: CASSGTGTGANEQFF.

The count of this clone is one. The rearrangement links TRBV3-1 (or the pseudogene TRBV3-2) to TRBJ2-2, with D unresolved. CDR3 length: 15 residues. The germline V gene encodes CDR1 LGHDT and CDR2 YNNKEL (reference sequence). V was pared by 0 bases and J by 6 bases, with 11 bases between. CDR3 in DNA: TGTGCCAGCAGCCAAGAGTACCAATCTGCCGGGGAGCTGTTTTTT. Translated, it gives CASSQEYQSAGELFF.

Written as DNA, the CDR3 is TGTGCCAGCAGTTACTCGAATCGGCATCAGAACACTGAAGCTTTCTTT. Translated: CASSYSNRHQNTEAFF. This rearrangement joins TRBV6-5 to TRBJ1-1; no clear D. V was pared by 0 bases and J by 1 base, with 12 bases between. In germline, CDR1 is MNHEY, CDR2 SVGAGI. There are 16 residues in the CDR3.

This chain joins TRBV27 and TRBJ2-2; 7 positions match TRBD1. Germline CDR1 and CDR2: MNHEY and SMNVEV (reference sequence). The CDR3 totals 16 residues. V was clipped by 3 bases and J by 1 base; unmatched bases: 5. The CDR3 loop is CASSFQWTGNTGELFF. The CDR3 DNA sequence: TGTGCCAGCAGTTTTCAGTGGACAGGGAACACCGGGGAGCTGTTTTTT.

The chain employs TRBV2 and TRBJ1-2; D uncertain. The germline CDR1 and CDR2 sequences are SNHLY and FYNNEI. Trimming stripped 0 bases from V and 9 bases from J, with 5 bases between. CDR3 size: 11 residues. CDR3 DNA sequence: TGTGCCAGCAGTGAAGCGCGGAGCTACACCTTC. Its protein product is CASSEARSYTF.

V and J are TRBV7-6 and TRBJ2-7, with a weak D call TRBD1 (5 bases). The germline gives CDR1 SGHVS, CDR2 FNYEAQ. The CDR3 runs 14 residues. Trimming pared 5 bases from V and 0 bases from J, leaving 11 bases between. CDR3: CASSGAGPSYEQYF. As DNA, the CDR3 is TGTGCCAGCAGCGGCGCAGGGCCCTCCTACGAGCAGTACTTC. The whole variable domain, remainder taken from reference TRBV7-6 and TRBJ2-7, is GAGVSQSPRYKVTKRGQDVALRCDPISGHVSLYWYRQALGQGPEFLTYFNYEAQQDKSGLPNDRFSAERPEGSISTLTIQRTEQRDSAMYRCASSGAGPSYEQYFGPGTRLTVT.

The J gene is TRBJ2-2, the V gene TRBV19; no reliable D call. CDR1 LNHDA and CDR2 SQIVND come from the germline V gene (reference sequence). The CDR3 is 15 amino acids. Trimming pared 3 bases from V and 0 bases from J, leaving 8 bases between. The CDR3 sequence: CASSMWITNTGELFF. For the CDR3, the DNA is TGTGCCAGTAGTATGTGGATAACGAACACCGGGGAGCTGTTTTTT.

The CDR3 DNA reads as TGTGCCAGCAGCCAAGATCGGGGCCTAAATGAAAAACTGTTTTTT. It specifies CASSQDRGLNEKLFF. The chain joins TRBV4-2 to TRBJ1-4, with a weak D call TRBD1 (5 bases). Trimming took 0 bases from V and 5 from J, leaving 10 bases between them. Germline loops: CDR1 LGHNA, CDR2 YNFKEQ. The CDR3 covers 15 residues.

This sequence joins TRBV18 and TRBJ2-2, with a tentative D call TRBD2 (6 bases). The CDR3 sequence is 18 residues long. Germline V gene data show CDR1 as KGHSH and CDR2 as LQKENI. V lost 2 bases and J lost 7, with 23 bases in between. CDR3 region: CASSPNRAGATSGGELFF. In DNA form, the CDR3 reads TGTGCCAGCTCACCAAATCGAGCGGGCGCCACGAGCGGCGGGGAGCTGTTTTTT.

This sequence joins TRBV4-1 and TRBJ1-3, with D perhaps TRBD1 (6 bases). This CDR3 spans 16 amino acids. In germline, CDR1 is MGHRA, CDR2 YSYEKL. V lost 5 bases to trimming and J lost 4 bases, with 18 bases between them. The chain's CDR3 is CASSNHPQGLGNTIYF. The CDR3 DNA is TGCGCCAGCAGCAACCATCCCCAGGGGCTAGGAAACACCATATATTTT.